A selection of T cell receptor beta chains follows, all from one sample in a study of chemoradiotherapy in HPV16-positive cancers. The protocol was immunoSEQ multiplex PCR, while the TCRdb copy is restricted to in-frame clones and leaves out a portion. The sample shows fewer than 25,000 clones, roughly 90% of them seen only once. Here the sequenced sample was blood, taken from a patient who underwent chemoradiotherapy. The receptors derive from a human donor with HPV-associated anogenital cancer. The CDR3 runs from the conserved cysteine through the conserved F or W. D genes are given only for firm matches. Clone sizes are given selectively: once, few, many, or a class where the clone is expanded.

clone_size	j_call	v_call	d_call	cdr3_aa	cdr3_nt
NA	TRBJ1-5	TRBV28	TRBD1	CASNADRGVDQPQHF	TGTGCCAGCAACGCCGACAGGGGGGTAGATCAGCCCCAGCATTTT
NA	TRBJ2-7	TRBV4-1	TRBD1	CASSQLTGGAGQYF	TGCGCCAGCAGCCAGCTGACAGGGGGCGCCGGGCAGTACTTC
NA	TRBJ2-1	TRBV7-8	TRBD1	CASSLVTGDYNEQFF	TGTGCCAGCAGCTTAGTGACAGGGGACTACAATGAGCAGTTCTTC
NA	TRBJ1-4	TRBV14	NA	CASSQVMAEGQKLFF	TGTGCCAGCAGCCAAGTCATGGCAGAAGGCCAAAAACTGTTTTTT
NA	TRBJ1-3	TRBV25-1	NA	CASSELADNGNTIYF	TGTGCCAGCAGTGAACTAGCGGACAATGGAAACACCATATATTTT
NA	TRBJ1-4	TRBV7-2	TRBD1	CASSSIRTGGEKLFF	TGTGCCAGCAGCTCGATAAGGACAGGGGGTGAAAAACTGTTTTTT
NA	TRBJ1-6	TRBV30	NA	CAWSVNRENSPLHF	TGTGCCTGGAGTGTCAATCGGGAGAATTCACCCCTCCACTTT
NA	TRBJ2-3	TRBV19	TRBD2	CASSISGGPRGTQYF	TGTGCCAGTAGTATTAGCGGGGGGCCTCGGGGGACGCAGTATTTT
NA	TRBJ2-3	TRBV7-2	NA	CASSPKTANTDTQYF	TGTGCCAGCAGCCCCAAGACAGCGAACACAGATACGCAGTATTTT
NA	TRBJ2-1	TRBV6-6	NA	CASSYGHRDNEQFF	TGTGCCAGCAGTTACGGACACCGGGACAATGAGCAGTTCTTC
NA	TRBJ1-1	TRBV5-1	NA	CASRPTPTGINTEAFF	TGCGCCAGCAGACCAACCCCCACAGGGATTAACACTGAAGCTTTCTTT
NA	TRBJ1-1	TRBV5-1	TRBD1	CASSLLGTGGTEAFF	TGCGCCAGCAGCTTGTTAGGGACAGGGGGCACTGAAGCTTTCTTT
few	TRBJ2-3	TRBV14	TRBD1	CASSSTGGFTDTQYF	TGTGCCAGCAGCTCGACAGGGGGCTTTACCGATACGCAGTATTTT
NA	TRBJ1-3	TRBV6-5	TRBD1	CASHRQGAGNTIYF	TGTGCCAGCCACAGACAGGGGGCTGGAAACACCATATATTTT
NA	TRBJ1-5	TRBV27	NA	CASSPSLGQPQHF	TGTGCCAGCAGTCCCTCCTTGGGTCAGCCCCAGCATTTT
NA	TRBJ2-3	TRBV5-6	TRBD1	CASSLLAGSGGLRTDTQYF	TGTGCCAGCAGCTTGCTGGCCGGATCAGGGGGCCTTAGGACAGATACGCAGTATTTT
NA	TRBJ2-5	TRBV7-3	NA	CASSLNVLETQYF	TGTGCCAGCAGCTTAAATGTACTAGAGACCCAGTACTTC
few	TRBJ1-6	TRBV7-3	TRBD1	CASSQSGTGASPLHF	TGTGCCAGCAGTCAATCCGGGACAGGGGCTTCACCCCTCCACTTT
NA	TRBJ2-1	TRBV19	TRBD2	CASKLAGGGEQFF	TGTGCCAGTAAACTAGCGGGGGGGGGTGAGCAGTTCTTC
NA	TRBJ2-3	TRBV5-1	TRBD1	CASSEETDRATDTQYF	TGCGCCAGCAGCGAAGAGACGGACAGGGCTACAGATACGCAGTATTTT
few	TRBJ1-1	TRBV6-5	NA	CASSYRETNTEAFF	TGTGCCAGCAGTTACAGGGAAACGAACACTGAAGCTTTCTTT
NA	TRBJ2-1	TRBV9	TRBD2	CASSEGLPSYNEQFF	TGTGCCAGCAGCGAGGGACTACCTTCCTACAATGAGCAGTTCTTC
NA	TRBJ1-1	TRBV6-1	TRBD1	CASSETGGISNTEAFF	TGTGCCAGCAGTGAAACAGGGGGCATATCGAACACTGAAGCTTTCTTT
NA	TRBJ2-7	TRBV2	TRBD1	CASSESRGPGEQYF	TGTGCCAGCAGTGAATCCAGGGGGCCAGGGGAGCAGTACTTC
NA	TRBJ2-3	TRBV18	NA	CASSLLAPTDTQYF	TGTGCCAGCTCACTTCTAGCTCCCACAGATACGCAGTATTTT
NA	TRBJ1-2	TRBV2	NA	CASRQETNYGYTF	TGTGCCAGCAGACAAGAAACAAACTATGGCTACACCTTC
NA	TRBJ2-3	TRBV5-1	TRBD2	CASSQVGLAGLTDTQYF	TGCGCCAGCAGCCAGGTTGGACTAGCGGGTCTCACAGATACGCAGTATTTT
NA	TRBJ1-1	TRBV5-1	NA	CASSFQGLYSEAFF	TGCGCCAGCAGCTTTCAGGGCCTTTATTCTGAAGCTTTCTTT
NA	TRBJ2-2	TRBV30	NA	CAWTSIGTGELFF	TGTGCCTGGACTAGTATTGGAACCGGGGAGCTGTTTTTT
NA	TRBJ1-1	TRBV11-2	NA	CASSLDRNTEAFF	TGTGCCAGCAGCTTAGACCGGAACACTGAAGCTTTCTTT
NA	TRBJ1-2	TRBV19	NA	CASSRGEGYGYTF	TGTGCCAGTAGTAGGGGCGAGGGCTATGGCTACACCTTC
NA	TRBJ1-5	TRBV7-2	NA	CASSFHLNQPQHF	TGTGCCAGCAGCTTTCATCTAAATCAGCCCCAGCATTTT
NA	TRBJ2-5	TRBV14	TRBD2	CASSQDRLAGVKTQYF	TGTGCCAGCAGCCAAGATCGACTAGCGGGGGTAAAGACCCAGTACTTC
NA	TRBJ2-7	TRBV2	TRBD2	CASSENGGGFYEQYF	TGTGCCAGCAGTGAAAATGGCGGGGGTTTCTACGAGCAGTACTTC
NA	TRBJ2-5	TRBV2	TRBD2	CASSEAQRGFGETQYF	TGTGCCAGCAGTGAAGCTCAGCGGGGGTTTGGCGAGACCCAGTACTTC
NA	TRBJ1-5	TRBV19	NA	CASSFKALDQPQHF	TGTGCCAGTAGTTTTAAGGCATTAGATCAGCCCCAGCATTTT
NA	TRBJ1-2	TRBV9	TRBD1	CASTPGGQGDYGYTF	TGTGCCAGCACCCCGGGGGGACAGGGGGACTATGGCTACACCTTC
NA	TRBJ2-1	TRBV5-1	TRBD2	CASSLNRGAGGNEQFF	TGCGCCAGCAGCTTGAATAGGGGGGCGGGAGGAAATGAGCAGTTCTTC
NA	TRBJ1-6	TRBV9	NA	CASSVEWGDSPLHF	TGTGCCAGCAGCGTAGAATGGGGGGATTCACCCCTCCACTTT
NA	TRBJ2-1	TRBV6-6	NA	CASSLKQNEQFF	TGTGCCAGCAGCCTGAAGCAGAATGAGCAGTTCTTC
NA	TRBJ2-7	TRBV9	TRBD2	CASSVQAGGSYEQHF	TGTGCCAGCAGCGTTCAAGCGGGGGGATCCTACGAGCAGCACTTC
NA	TRBJ2-5	TRBV27	NA	CASSFRTARETQYF	TGTGCCAGCAGTTTTCGGACAGCCAGAGAGACCCAGTACTTC
NA	TRBJ2-6	TRBV28	NA	CASSPPGRGANVLTF	TGTGCCAGCAGTCCCCCGGGGAGAGGGGCCAACGTCCTGACTTTC
NA	TRBJ1-6	TRBV5-1	TRBD1	CASSLKGDRVTPLHF	TGCGCCAGCAGCTTGAAGGGGGACAGGGTAACACCCCTCCACTTT
NA	TRBJ2-5	TRBV5-1	TRBD2	CASSLGTRGETQYF	TGCGCCAGCAGCTTGGGGACTAGAGGTGAGACCCAGTACTTC